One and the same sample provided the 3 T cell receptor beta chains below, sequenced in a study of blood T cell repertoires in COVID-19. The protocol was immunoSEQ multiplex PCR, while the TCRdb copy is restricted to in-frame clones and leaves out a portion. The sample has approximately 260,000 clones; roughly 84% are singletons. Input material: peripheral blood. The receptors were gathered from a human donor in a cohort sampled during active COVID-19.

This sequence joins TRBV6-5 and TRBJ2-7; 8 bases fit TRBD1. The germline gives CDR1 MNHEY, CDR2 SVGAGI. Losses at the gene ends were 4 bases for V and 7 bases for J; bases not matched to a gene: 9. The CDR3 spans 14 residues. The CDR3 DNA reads TGTGCCAGCAGTTCCTGGACAGGGTCGGCAGAGCAGTACTTC. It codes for CASSSWTGSAEQYF.

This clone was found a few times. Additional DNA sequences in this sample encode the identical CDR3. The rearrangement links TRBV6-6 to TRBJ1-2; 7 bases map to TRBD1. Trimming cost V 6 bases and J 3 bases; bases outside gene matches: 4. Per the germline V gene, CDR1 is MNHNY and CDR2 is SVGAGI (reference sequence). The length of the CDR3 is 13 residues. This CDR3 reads CASSPTGDYGYTF. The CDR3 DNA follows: TGTGCCAGCAGCCCAACAGGGGACTATGGCTACACCTTC.

This chain's CDR3 is CASSQGTVSGANVLTF. The DNA for the CDR3 is TGCGCCAGCAGCCAGGGGACAGTCTCTGGGGCCAACGTCCTGACTTTC. The chain has TRBV4-1 and TRBJ2-6, with 7 bases that match TRBD1. This CDR3 is built from 16 residues. Trimming at V came to 3 bases and at J to 0 bases, leaving 2 bases not matched to a gene. CDR1 is MGHRA and CDR2 is YSYEKL in the germline V gene.